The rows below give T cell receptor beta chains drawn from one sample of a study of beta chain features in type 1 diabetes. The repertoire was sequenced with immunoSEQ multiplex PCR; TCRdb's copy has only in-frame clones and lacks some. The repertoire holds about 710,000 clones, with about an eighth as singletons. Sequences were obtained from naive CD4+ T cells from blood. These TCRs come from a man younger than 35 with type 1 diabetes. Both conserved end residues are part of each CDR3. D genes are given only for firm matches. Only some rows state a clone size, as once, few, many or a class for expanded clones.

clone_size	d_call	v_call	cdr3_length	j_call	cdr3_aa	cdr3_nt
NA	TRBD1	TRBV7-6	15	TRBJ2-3	CASTERQGVSDTQYF	TGTGCCAGTACTGAGAGACAGGGGGTCTCAGATACGCAGTATTTT
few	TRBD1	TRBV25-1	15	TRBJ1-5	CASGSTGVGNQPQHF	TGTGCCAGCGGATCGACAGGGGTAGGCAATCAGCCCCAGCATTTT
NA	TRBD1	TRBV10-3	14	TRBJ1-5	CAISGGQDGQPQHF	TGTGCCATCAGTGGAGGACAGGACGGGCAGCCCCAGCATTTT
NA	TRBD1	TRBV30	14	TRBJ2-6	CAWDRASGANVLTF	TGTGCCTGGGACAGGGCTTCTGGGGCCAACGTCCTGACTTTC
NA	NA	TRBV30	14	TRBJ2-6	CAWEQGDGANVLTF	TGTGCCTGGGAGCAGGGCGATGGGGCCAACGTCCTGACTTTC
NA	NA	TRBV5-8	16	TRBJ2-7	CASSLGVGISDYEQYF	TGTGCCAGCAGCTTGGGGGTTGGGATATCGGACTACGAGCAGTACTTC
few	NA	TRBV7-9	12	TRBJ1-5	CASSGSNQPQHF	TGTGCCAGCTCAGGGTCCAATCAGCCCCAGCATTTT
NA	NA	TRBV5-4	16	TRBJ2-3	CASSLGPGSDTDTQYF	TGTGCCAGCAGCTTAGGCCCCGGCTCGGACACAGATACGCAGTATTTT
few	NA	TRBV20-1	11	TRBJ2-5	CSARFGKTQYF	TGCAGTGCTAGGTTCGGCAAGACCCAGTACTTC
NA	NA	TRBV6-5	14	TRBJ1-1	CASSVGGRGTEAFF	TGTGCCAGCTCGGTCGGAGGCCGAGGCACTGAAGCTTTCTTT
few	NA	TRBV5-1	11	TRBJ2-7	CASSQGYEQYF	TGCGCCAGCAGTCAAGGGTACGAGCAGTACTTC
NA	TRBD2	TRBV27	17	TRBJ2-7	CASSSSGSYPKSYEQYF	TGTGCCAGCAGCTCCAGCGGGAGCTATCCAAAAAGCTACGAGCAGTACTTC
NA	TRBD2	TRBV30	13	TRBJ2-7	CAWSTSGSYEQYF	TGTGCCTGGAGTACTAGCGGGAGTTACGAGCAGTACTTC
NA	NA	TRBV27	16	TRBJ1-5	CASSLSSAGTNQPQHF	TGTGCCAGCAGTTTATCGTCGGCAGGGACCAATCAGCCCCAGCATTTT
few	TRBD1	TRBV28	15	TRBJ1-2	CASSLDRPTGGGYTF	TGTGCCAGCAGTTTAGACCGGCCCACAGGGGGAGGCTACACCTTC
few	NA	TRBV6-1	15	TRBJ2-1	CASIMSLGGYNEQFF	TGTGCCAGCATTATGTCCCTTGGTGGCTACAATGAGCAGTTCTTC
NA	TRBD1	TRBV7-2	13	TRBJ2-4	CASSLAIQGFQYF	TGTGCCAGCAGCTTAGCCATACAGGGGTTTCAGTACTTC
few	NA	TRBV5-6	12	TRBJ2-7	CASSSLVHEQYF	TGTGCCAGCAGCTCCCTAGTCCACGAGCAGTACTTC
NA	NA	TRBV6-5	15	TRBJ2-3	CASSYAGRVTDTQYF	TGTGCCAGCAGTTATGCGGGGCGCGTCACAGATACGCAGTATTTT
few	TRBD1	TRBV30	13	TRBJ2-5	CAWSEGQLETQYF	TGTGCCTGGAGTGAGGGACAGCTCGAGACCCAGTACTTC
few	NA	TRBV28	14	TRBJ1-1	CASSTEAPNTEAFF	TGTGCCAGCAGTACAGAGGCCCCGAACACTGAAGCTTTCTTT
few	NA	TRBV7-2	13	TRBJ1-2	CASSLVTAYGYTF	TGTGCCAGCAGCTTAGTGACAGCCTATGGCTACACCTTC